The subject of this entry is one T cell receptor (beta chain). The time point denotes: newly diagnosed GD, antithyroid drugs for less than 3 months. Following extraction of RNA from PBMCs, that RNA was used to make the TCR library. CDR1 is KGHSH, CDR2 LQKENI, per germline. V was clipped by 0 bases and J by 3 bases, with 6 bases between them. This CDR3 contains 13 residues. This record comes from a study of regulatory T cells in long-lasting Graves disease. In building TCR beta libraries, iRepertoire HTBI primers were used together with Arm-PCR of CDR3 regions. TCRdb re-analysed the multiplex PCR reads in MiXCR, keeping a single row per CDR3 protein. The profile shows roughly 350,000 distinct CDR3 sequences, 15% to 20% of them singletons. This sample was also put to use in a study of T cells in Graves' hyperthyroidism and ophthalmopathy.

The sequence was collected from a woman aged 18-35 years with Graves disease. Specimen: peripheral blood mononuclear cells (PBMCs), collected at new diagnosis, from a patient treated with antithyroid drugs. The chain carries TRBV18 and TRBJ2-7; no clear D gene. CDR3 in amino acids: CASSPPGIYEQYF. The CDR3 nucleotides are TGTGCCAGCTCACCACCAGGGATCTACGAGCAGTACTTC. Variable domain in full (rest from reference TRBV18 and TRBJ2-7): NAGVMQNPRHLVRRRGQEARLRCSPMKGHSHVYWYRQLPEEGLKFMVYLQKENIIDESGMPKERFSAEFPKEGPSILRIQQVVRGDSAAYFCASSPPGIYEQYFGPGTRLTVT.